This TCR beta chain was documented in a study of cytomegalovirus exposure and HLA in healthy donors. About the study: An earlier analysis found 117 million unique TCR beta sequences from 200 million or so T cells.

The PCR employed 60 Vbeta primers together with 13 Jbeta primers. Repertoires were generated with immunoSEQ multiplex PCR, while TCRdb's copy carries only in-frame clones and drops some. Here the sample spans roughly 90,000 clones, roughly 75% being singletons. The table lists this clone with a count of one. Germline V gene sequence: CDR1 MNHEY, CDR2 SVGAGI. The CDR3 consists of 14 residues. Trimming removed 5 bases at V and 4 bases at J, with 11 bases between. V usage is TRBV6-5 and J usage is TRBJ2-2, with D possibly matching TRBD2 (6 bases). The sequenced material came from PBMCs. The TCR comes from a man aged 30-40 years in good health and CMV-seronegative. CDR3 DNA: TGTGCCAGCAGTGCCGGGACTTCCACCGGGGAGCTGTTTTTT. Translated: CASSAGTSTGELFF.